This T cell receptor beta chain was observed in a study of PD-L1 blockade in urothelial cancer. Study summary: The number of prior chemotherapy regimens per patient was 0 to 3. The median number of T cells present in blood samples was roughly 130,000.

The time point: pretreatment peripheral blood. This clone was counted a single time. The data were produced by immunoSEQ multiplex PCR, yet TCRdb's version contains in-frame clones alone and is incomplete. The table has around 71,000 clones, around four fifths seen once. The germline V and J ends were trimmed by 3 bases and 5 bases, with 10 bases remaining between them. Germline lookup yields CDR1 KGHSH and CDR2 LQKENI. This CDR3 is 13 amino acids long. This sequence originates from a man between 35 and 55 years old with urothelial cancer. Sequences were derived from PBMCs, sampled around atezolizumab (anti-PD-L1) treatment. The rearrangement links TRBV18 to TRBJ1-1; maybe TRBD1 (6 bases). Written as DNA, the CDR3 is TGTGCCAGCTCACCGTCAGGGGAGACTGAAGCTTTCTTT. This gives the protein CASSPSGETEAFF.